One and the same sample provided the 9 T cell receptor beta chains below, sequenced in a study of cytomegalovirus exposure and HLA in healthy donors. Use of 60 Vbeta and 13 Jbeta primers characterized the PCR. TCRdb keeps only in-frame clones here, not all; method: immunoSEQ multiplex PCR. Among 110,000 or so clones, around 76% were seen once, and the ten largest hold around 15%. Sample: PBMCs. These receptors came from a man between 45 and 60 years old in good health and CMV-seropositive.

The rearrangement links TRBV5-1 to TRBJ2-5, with D possibly matching TRBD2 (5 bases). The CDR3 extends over 14 amino acids. CDR1 and CDR2 from the germline V gene are SGHRS and YFSETQ. V dropped 0 bases and J dropped 5 bases, with 11 bases sitting between them. Here the CDR3 reads CASSLAQLVETQYF. The DNA of the CDR3 is TGCGCCAGCAGCTTGGCCCAACTAGTCGAGACCCAGTACTTC.

The CDR3 DNA is TGTGCCAGCAGTGTGGGAGACAGGGGTGAAGAAAAACTGTTTTTT. Residues: CASSVGDRGEEKLFF. The rearrangement uses TRBV6-1 and TRBJ1-4, with 8 nucleotides matching TRBD1. This CDR3 has 15 amino acids. After removal of 4 bases from V and 8 bases from J, the junction contained 9 bases not matched to a gene. CDR1 is MNHNS and CDR2 is SASEGT in the germline V gene.

V and J are TRBV10-3 and TRBJ1-4; TRBD1 is a possible D gene (6 bases). V was pared by 0 bases and J by 5 bases, with 16 bases between. The CDR3 totals 17 residues. Germline V gives CDR1 ENHRY, CDR2 SYGVKD. The CDR3 spells CAISESAFRGPNEKLFF. The CDR3 DNA reads TGTGCCATCAGTGAGTCGGCCTTCAGGGGCCCCAATGAAAAACTGTTTTTT.

CDR3 sequence: CASSRQGSNQPQHF. The CDR3 nucleotides are TGTGCCAGTAGTAGACAGGGTTCCAATCAGCCCCAGCATTTT. The chain employs TRBV19 and TRBJ1-5; 7 bases fit TRBD1. CDR3 size: 14 residues. Per the germline V gene, CDR1 is LNHDA and CDR2 is SQIVND (reference sequence). Trimming at V came to 4 bases and at J to 3 bases, leaving 3 bases not matched to a gene.

J is TRBJ2-7 and V is TRBV5-1, with 9 bases fitting TRBD1. V was pared by 6 bases and J by 0 bases, with 7 bases of the junction left unmatched. This CDR3 spans 15 amino acids. Germline loops: CDR1 SGHRS, CDR2 YFSETQ. The CDR3 spells CASTHSTGGSYEQYF. Here the CDR3 DNA reads TGCGCCAGCACCCACTCGACAGGGGGCTCCTACGAGCAGTACTTC. The complete variable domain, with remaining parts taken from reference TRBV5-1 and TRBJ2-7, reads KAGVTQTPRYLIKTRGQQVTLSCSPISGHRSVSWYQQTPGQGLQFLFEYFSETQRNKGNFPGRFSGRQFSNSRSEMNVSTLELGDSALYLCASTHSTGGSYEQYFGPGTRLTVT.

In nucleotides, the CDR3 is TGTGCCAGCAGTTACTCAGCGGGGGCGGCGACTGAAGCTTTCTTT. Protein: CASSYSAGAATEAFF. This chain connects TRBV6-5 to TRBJ1-1, with a possible D match to TRBD1 (6 bases). This CDR3 has 15 residues. CDR1 is MNHEY and CDR2 is SVGAGI in the germline V gene. V lost 0 bases and J 5 bases, leaving 13 bases between the germline ends.

The rearrangement joins TRBV7-9 to TRBJ2-7; D might be TRBD1 (5 bases). The V gene's germline CDR1 is SEHNR and CDR2 FQNEAQ (reference sequence). This CDR3 region has 16 residues. V lost 5 bases and J 0 bases, leaving 17 bases between the germline ends. The CDR3 bases are TGTGCCAGCAGCCACGCCGTTCTAGGGGTCTCCTACGAGCAGTACTTC. This translates into CASSHAVLGVSYEQYF.

This clone was observed once. The chain employs TRBV5-4 and TRBJ2-4; 9 bases align to TRBD1. CDR1 and CDR2 from the germline V gene are SGHNT and YYREEE (reference sequence). The junction had 5 bases not matched to a gene; V was cut back by 3 bases and J by 1 base. The CDR3 is 16 amino acids. Here the CDR3 reads CASSWDRVGAKNIQYF. CDR3 DNA sequence: TGTGCCAGCAGCTGGGACAGGGTGGGTGCCAAAAACATTCAGTACTTC. The entire variable domain, with the rest obtained from reference TRBV5-4 and TRBJ2-4, is as follows: ETGVTQSPTHLIKTRGQQVTLRCSSQSGHNTVSWYQQALGQGPQFIFQYYREEENGRGNFPPRFSGLQFPNYSSELNVNALELDDSALYLCASSWDRVGAKNIQYFGAGTRLSVL.

V and J are TRBV29-1 and TRBJ1-1; unclear D gene. The CDR3 is made up of 13 amino acids. Per germline, CDR1 SQVTM and CDR2 ANQGSEA. V was pared by 4 bases and J by 0 bases, with 9 bases between. CDR3 protein: CSVGGGMNTEAFF. CDR3 DNA sequence: TGCAGCGTTGGTGGAGGGATGAACACTGAAGCTTTCTTT.